The 14 T cell receptor beta chains reported below all come from one sample, sequenced in a study of T cells in Graves' hyperthyroidism and ophthalmopathy. The source material, RNA transcripts, was used to amplify TCR beta CDR3 regions. Primed by the HTBI set, a first-round RT-PCR was run on the TCR CDR3. TCRdb called the multiplex PCR reads again in MiXCR, with one record for every CDR3 protein. Of about 560,000 distinct CDR3 sequences listed, roughly 17% were seen once; the top ten hold roughly 18%. The sample consisted of blood. The receptors were gathered from a woman under 30 with Graves' hyperthyroidism.

This clonotype was recorded at least ten times. Here the CDR3 reads CSVEGQGLRTDTQYF. DNA for the CDR3: TGCAGCGTTGAAGGACAGGGGTTACGCACAGATACGCAGTATTTT. The rearrangement links TRBV29-1 to TRBJ2-3, with TRBD1 matching over 8 bases. The V gene's germline CDR1 is SQVTM and CDR2 ANQGSEA. V dropped 1 base and J dropped 1; count of bases not matched to a gene: 4. The CDR3 runs to 15 residues.

This sequence joins TRBV6-1 and TRBJ2-5; 13 nucleotides agree with TRBD2. V dropped 6 bases and J dropped 6; count of bases not matched to a gene: 10. The CDR3 is 16 residues long. Germline V gene lookup returns CDR1 MNHNS and CDR2 SASEGT. The CDR3 here is CASSAAGTSGMKTQYF. The CDR3 region has the DNA TGTGCCAGCAGCGCCGCCGGGACTAGCGGGATGAAGACCCAGTACTTC.

The rearrangement joins TRBV28 to TRBJ2-1, with 9 bases fitting TRBD1. Germline assignment: CDR1 MDHEN and CDR2 SYDVKM. The CDR3 is 13 amino acids. Losses at the gene ends were 3 bases for V and 15 bases for J; bases not matched to a gene: 9. The CDR3 loop reads CASSLAGTGQGFF. CDR3 coding DNA: TGTGCCAGCAGTTTGGCGGGGACAGGGCAAGGGTTCTTC.

This rearrangement joins TRBV6-8 to TRBJ2-7, with 14 nucleotides matching TRBD2. V gave up 5 bases and J gave up 3 bases; unmatched junction bases: 15. The CDR3 loop spans 19 amino acids. Germline assignment: CDR1 MNHGY and CDR2 SAAAGT. The chain's CDR3 is CASSAQNGTSGSESYEQYF. The CDR3 nucleotides read TGTGCCAGCAGTGCCCAGAACGGGACTAGCGGGAGCGAGAGCTACGAGCAGTACTTC.

This chain uses TRBV4-2 with TRBJ2-3, with TRBD2 matching 7 bases. From germline, CDR1 is LGHNA and CDR2 YNFKEQ. The ends lost 0 bases at V and 6 bases at J; junction bases unmatched: 6. This CDR3 comprises 15 residues. The CDR3 DNA is TGTGCCAGCAGCCAAGATCCTGCGGGAGTGGATACGCAGTATTTT. This gives the protein CASSQDPAGVDTQYF.

The sample holds many counts of this clonotype. The chain is built from TRBV20-1 and TRBJ2-1, with 7 bases aligning to TRBD2. Germline V gene data show CDR1 as DFQATT and CDR2 as SNEGSKA (reference sequence). The CDR3 has 14 amino acids. With 2 bases clipped from V and 2 bases from J, the junction kept 3 bases outside the gene matches. This chain's CDR3 is CSARRDYPYNEQFF. In nucleotides, the CDR3 is TGCAGTGCTAGAAGGGACTACCCCTACAATGAGCAGTTCTTC.

This clonotype was counted between two and nine times. The V gene is TRBV5-6, the J gene TRBJ2-3, with D tentatively TRBD1 (6 bases). Between the trimmed V and J ends, which lost 4 bases and 4 bases, there was a span of 19 bases. CDR3 length: 16 residues. Germline CDR1 SGHDT, CDR2 YYEEEE. This CDR3 reads CASSPEGLGGADTQYF. The CDR3 coding sequence is TGTGCCAGCAGCCCCGAGGGGCTAGGGGGAGCAGATACGCAGTATTTT.

The chain joins TRBV7-8 to TRBJ2-5, with TRBD2 identical over 8 bases. This CDR3 spans 15 amino acids. V gave up 4 bases and J gave up 5 bases; unmatched junction bases: 9. The germline CDR1 and CDR2 sequences are SGHVS and FQNEAQ. The CDR3 bases are TGTGCCAGCAGCTGGGCCGGGGGGGGGGGGGAGACCCAGTACTTC. Protein product: CASSWAGGGGETQYF.

Remarks on this clonotype: It may be a read error: a sequence one base away is much more abundant. The V gene is TRBV10-3, the J gene TRBJ2-7, with D tentatively TRBD2 (7 bases). V gave up 0 bases and J gave up 0 bases, with 12 bases separating them. Germline values: CDR1 ENHRY, CDR2 SYGVKD. The CDR3 is made up of 16 amino acids. The CDR3 DNA follows: TGTGCCATCAGTGAGTCGGGGGGGGCGAGCTCCTACGAGCAGTACTTC. This gives the protein CAISESGGASSYEQYF.

At least ten counts were recorded for this clonotype. The gene calls are TRBV12-3 or TRBV12-4 and TRBJ2-3; 11 bases are a match to TRBD2. Trimming took 5 bases from V and 4 from J; bases not matched to a gene: 11. This CDR3 has 17 residues. The CDR3 reads CASSGLTSGATPDTQYF. The CDR3 DNA reads as TGTGCCAGCAGTGGTCTGACTAGCGGGGCAACTCCAGATACGCAGTATTTT.

This clonotype was seen a few times. This sequence joins TRBV20-1 and TRBJ1-5, with D unclear. The V end lost 6 bases, the J end lost 4 bases, and 16 bases lay between the germline ends. CDR3 length equals 14 residues. The germline CDR1 and CDR2 sequences are DFQATT and SNEGSKA (reference sequence). The CDR3 region is CSATVAEFNQPQHF. CDR3 bases: TGCAGTGCCACAGTTGCGGAATTTAATCAGCCCCAGCATTTT.

This clonotype showed up just a few times. The chain couples TRBV14 to TRBJ1-6; 8 bases fit TRBD1. This CDR3 comprises 16 residues. Looked up from germline, CDR1 is SGHDN and CDR2 is FVKESK. With V trimmed by 4 bases and J by 9 bases, 11 bases remained unmatched. The CDR3 is CASSPDRAKGISPLHF. The CDR3 DNA reads TGTGCCAGCAGCCCGGACAGGGCCAAGGGGATTTCACCCCTCCACTTT.

A few counts support this clonotype. V is TRBV4-1 and J is TRBJ2-1; D is unclear. V was pared by 1 base and J by 2 bases, with 12 bases between. This CDR3 has 16 residues. Germline V gene sequence: CDR1 MGHRA, CDR2 YSYEKL. Here the CDR3 reads CASSQVDLITYNEQFF. The CDR3, as DNA: TGCGCCAGCAGCCAAGTAGATCTAATCACCTACAATGAGCAGTTCTTC.

The J gene is TRBJ2-2, the V gene TRBV7-2; D uncertain. CDR3 size: 16 residues. Germline V gene lookup returns CDR1 SGHTA and CDR2 FQGNSA. V was trimmed by 1 base and J by 1 base, leaving 10 bases between them. CDR3 in amino acids: CASSLGAWGNTGELFF. The CDR3 DNA reads TGTGCCAGCAGCTTAGGCGCTTGGGGGAACACCGGGGAGCTGTTTTTT.